This T cell receptor (beta chain) stems from a study of T cell responses to AZD1222 COVID-19 vaccine. Regarding the study as a whole: With two AZD1222 doses given, Spike-specific TCR breadth and depth both rose.

This clone showed up just once. Antigen: not known. The germline CDR1 and CDR2 sequences are SGHDT and YYEEEE. The V end lost 2 bases, the J end lost 1 base, and 11 bases lay between the germline ends. The CDR3 consists of 15 residues. Clones were read by immunoSEQ multiplex PCR, and TCRdb kept only the in-frame ones, dropping some. The sample has 130,000 to 150,000 clones; about nine tenths are singletons. This receptor was obtained from an adult who received the AZD1222 COVID-19 vaccine. The starting material was peripheral blood, obtained 28 days after the second AZD1222 dose. V and J are TRBV5-6 and TRBJ2-3; maybe TRBD2 (7 bases). This chain's CDR3 is CASSLGGGGTDTQYF. DNA for the CDR3: TGTGCCAGCAGCTTAGGGGGGGGCGGCACAGATACGCAGTATTTT.